This TCR beta chain was captured by sequencing in a study of cytomegalovirus exposure and HLA in healthy donors (dated 2017 in TCRdb). For the study in its entirety: According to a later analysis, one platform produced both the roughly 110 validation repertoires and the approximately 660 repertoires of the first cohort. The aim of the study was to test whether cataloging public T cell receptors could identify signatures of past pathogen exposure. Besides the first cohort of roughly 660 subjects, a separate validation cohort made up of 120 different subjects was used. To predict cytomegalovirus infection status, the study combined high-throughput TCR immunosequencing, statistical association of individual TCRs with disease status, and machine learning.

The method behind the library was the immunoSEQ multiplex PCR assay. The study's processing was this. To diagnose cytomegalovirus status from the catalog of TCR beta chain sequences, a statistical classification framework was built. The table comes from immuneACCESS by way of TCRdb, which keeps in-frame sequences with V and J called. Part of the clones is missing from these tables; in studies checked, under half for an unresolved V gene and the rest for unknown reasons. V, J and clone size reflect that table, while D and trimming were determined from the DNA. Here the sample has under 400,000 clones; approximately 91% occur a single time. The top ten clones comprise approximately 0.96% of the sample. The CDR3 measures 14 amino acids from cysteine to phenylalanine. Left in the record is the CDR3 DNA by itself, 42 bases read in frame from the first base. V was cut back by 3 bases and J by 3 bases, leaving a gap of 10 bases between them. Reading the germline V gene gives CDR1 MDHEN and CDR2 SYDVKM.

Overall study outcomes, separate from this receptor: The authors suggested that the approach could potentially be generalized to other disease states and immunological phenotypes. Most TCR sequences were seen in very few donors, while some public TCRs were found in many individuals. The classifier was reported to diagnose cytomegalovirus status with high specificity and sensitivity in both the original cohort and the validation cohort. A later analysis had no HLA typing for the validation cohort, so co-occurrence there was scored across all 110 or so repertoires. Of the cluster scores, 85% to 95% were above 0 in a later analysis, which found that TCRs clustered in the first cohort also tended to co-occur in the 120 or so validation repertoires. A few of the identified cytomegalovirus-associated TCR beta chains were confirmed in vitro to be specific for cytomegalovirus antigens. The study listed 150 to 200 TCR beta chains as associated with cytomegalovirus.

The donors were included in the validation cohort of approximately 130 subjects, a group kept apart from the roughly 680-subject first cohort. Details on this clone: This clone's antigen is unknown. Per-base quality was not reported, and no clone a single base away is much larger than it.

The sequence was collected from a man aged 30 to 39 in good health and CMV-seronegative. The receptor chain draws on TRBV28 and TRBJ2-3, and TRBD2 may be the D gene, going by 5 matching bases. Sample: PBMCs. The nucleotide sequence reads as follows: TGTGCCAGCAGTTTTGGCGGGCTAACAGATACGCAGTATTTT. Its coded protein is CASSFGGLTDTQYF.